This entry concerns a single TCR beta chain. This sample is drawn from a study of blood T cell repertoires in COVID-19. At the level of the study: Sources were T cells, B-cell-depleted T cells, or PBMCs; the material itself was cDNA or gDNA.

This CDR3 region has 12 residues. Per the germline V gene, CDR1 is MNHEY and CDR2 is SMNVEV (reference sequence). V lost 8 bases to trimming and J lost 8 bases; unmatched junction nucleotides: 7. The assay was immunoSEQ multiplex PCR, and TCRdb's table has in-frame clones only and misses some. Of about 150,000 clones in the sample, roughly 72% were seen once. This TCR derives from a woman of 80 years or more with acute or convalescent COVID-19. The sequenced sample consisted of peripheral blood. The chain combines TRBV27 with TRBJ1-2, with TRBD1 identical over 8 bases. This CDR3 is CASGQGASGYTF. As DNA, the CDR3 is TGTGCCAGCGGGCAGGGGGCTAGCGGCTACACCTTC.